A single sample gave rise to the 15 T cell receptor beta chains below, sequenced in a study of a mutant IDH1 vaccine in newly diagnosed glioma. Antigens of these TCRs are unknown. The data were produced by immunoSEQ multiplex PCR, yet TCRdb's version contains in-frame clones alone and is incomplete. The sample includes roughly 30,000 clones, approximately 78% of them seen just once. The sample's time point: week 35, safety follow-up. Vaccine doses each comprised 300 ug of mutant IDH1 20-mer peptide, with topical imiquimod. The sequences come from PBMCs, collected from a glioma patient whose treatment included an IDH1 peptide vaccine. The receptor set was obtained from a woman aged 35 to 49 with glioma.

This sequence joins TRBV7-9 and TRBJ2-3; D not certain. With 5 bases removed from V and 3 bases from J, the gap between germline ends came to 9 bases. Germline CDR1 reads SEHNR; CDR2 reads FQNEAQ (reference sequence). This CDR3 is 13 amino acids long. CDR3: CASSETWTDTQYF. Here the CDR3 DNA reads TGTGCCAGCAGCGAAACGTGGACAGATACGCAGTATTTT.

The chain couples TRBV10-3 to TRBJ1-2, with TRBD1 matching 7 bases. The CDR3 is 14 residues long. The V gene end was trimmed by 1 base and the J gene end by 8 bases; junction bases not matched to a gene: 7. Germline-derived CDR1 and CDR2 are ENHRY and SYGVKD. CDR3 bases: TGTGCCATCAGTGAGTATATGACAGGGCAAGGCTACACCTTC. As protein: CAISEYMTGQGYTF.

The CDR3 region is CARPTDLNSGNTIYF. CDR3 nucleotides: TGTGCCAGGCCCACCGATTTAAACTCTGGAAACACCATATATTTT. V is TRBV6-4 and J is TRBJ1-3; D is unclear. Trimming removed 9 bases at V and 0 bases at J, with 15 bases between. Germline CDR1 is MRHNA and CDR2 is SNTAGT. CDR3 size: 15 residues.

The rearrangement links TRBV2 to TRBJ2-6, with TRBD1 matching over 8 bases. Losses at the gene ends were 7 bases for V and 3 bases for J; bases not matched to a gene: 11. CDR1 SNHLY and CDR2 FYNNEI come from the germline V gene. CDR3 length: 17 residues. CDR3 DNA: TGTGCCAGCATTCCTAAACCAGGGGGCTTTGGGGCCAACGTCCTGACTTTC. This sequence encodes CASIPKPGGFGANVLTF.

The genes are TRBV19 and TRBJ1-6; possible D gene TRBD1, 6 bases. This CDR3 is built from 13 residues. Trimming took off 6 bases at V and 10 bases at J, with 13 bases between the two ends. Germline-derived CDR1 and CDR2 are LNHDA and SQIVND (reference sequence). CDR3 nucleotide sequence: TGTGCCAGTAGATTCCCAGGGGAGTCACCCCTCCACTTT. It codes for CASRFPGESPLHF.

This clone was seen a few times. The rearrangement links TRBV30 to TRBJ2-7; D is ambiguous. The ends were cut back, 2 bases at V and 5 bases at J, with 13 bases in the middle. This CDR3 is built from 13 residues. Per the germline V gene, CDR1 is GTSNPN and CDR2 is SVGIG (reference sequence). The CDR3 reads CAWSPGKMNEQYF. The DNA for the CDR3 is TGTGCCTGGAGTCCCGGAAAAATGAACGAGCAGTACTTC.

This clone was seen a single time. V is TRBV5-1 and J is TRBJ1-1; D might be TRBD1 (5 bases). V shed 5 bases and J shed 4 bases, with 12 bases lying between them. The CDR3 has 13 amino acids. Germline values: CDR1 SGHRS, CDR2 YFSETQ. Here the CDR3 DNA reads TGCGCCAGCAGGGACCTCGGGGGCACTGAAGCTTTCTTT. Translating gives CASRDLGGTEAFF. Full variable domain (remainder filled in from reference TRBV5-1 and TRBJ1-1): KAGVTQTPRYLIKTRGQQVTLSCSPISGHRSVSWYQQTPGQGLQFLFEYFSETQRNKGNFPGRFSGRQFSNSRSEMNVSTLELGDSALYLCASRDLGGTEAFFGQGTRLTVV.

This chain uses TRBV5-8 with TRBJ2-5; a weak D match, TRBD1 (5 bases). Germline CDR1 and CDR2: SGHTS and YDEGEE. There are 14 residues in the CDR3. V lost 2 bases, J lost 0 bases, and 8 bases lay in between. The CDR3 DNA sequence: TGTGCCAGCAGCTTTTTCAGGGACCAAGAGACCCAGTACTTC. This gives the protein CASSFFRDQETQYF. The entire variable domain, with the rest obtained from reference TRBV5-8 and TRBJ2-5, is as follows: EAGVTQSPTHLIKTRGQQATLRCSPISGHTSVYWYQQALGLGLQFLLWYDEGEERNRGNFPPRFSGRQFPNYSSELNVNALELEDSALYLCASSFFRDQETQYFGPGTRLLVL.

The CDR3: CASSYSSWGGNTIYF. As DNA, the CDR3 is TGTGCCAGCAGTTACTCGAGCTGGGGTGGAAACACCATATATTTT. V usage is TRBV6-5 and J usage is TRBJ1-3; D remains ambiguous. CDR3 length: 15 amino acids. Deletions cut 0 bases from V and 3 bases from J, with 9 bases between. CDR1 is MNHEY, CDR2 SVGAGI, per germline.

This clone has a handful of counts. This chain connects TRBV18 to TRBJ1-1, with a weak D call TRBD1 (5 bases). The V gene lost 6 bases and the J gene lost 7 bases, with 12 bases spanning the gap. Per germline, CDR1 KGHSH and CDR2 LQKENI. CDR3 length: 12 amino acids. The CDR3 here is CASSPGRHEAFF. CDR3 DNA: TGTGCCAGCTCGCCGGGGCGGCATGAAGCTTTCTTT.

The chain links TRBV15 to TRBJ2-4; a weak D match, TRBD1 (6 bases). Trimming removed 5 bases from V and 2 bases from J, with 13 bases in between. The CDR3 runs 15 residues. The germline gives CDR1 LNHNV, CDR2 YYDKDF (reference sequence). The DNA of the CDR3 is TGTGCCACCAGCGCAGGGGAATTGTCCAAAAACATTCAGTACTTC. It yields the protein CATSAGELSKNIQYF. Filled out from reference TRBV15 and TRBJ2-4, the complete variable domain reads DAMVIQNPRYQVTQFGKPVTLSCSQTLNHNVMYWYQQKSSQAPKLLFHYYDKDFNNEADTPDNFQSRRPNTSFCFLDIRSPGLGDTAMYLCATSAGELSKNIQYFGAGTRLSVL.

The chain joins TRBV2 to TRBJ2-5, with 13 nucleotides matching TRBD2. The J segment lost 5 bases and the V segment lost 6 bases, leaving 6 bases of the junction unmatched. Germline V lookup: CDR1 SNHLY, CDR2 FYNNEI. The CDR3 has 15 residues. The CDR3 DNA is TGTGCCAGCAGGCCGGGACTAGCGGGGTTGGAGACCCAGTACTTC. Translated: CASRPGLAGLETQYF.

The chain is built from TRBV2 and TRBJ1-1, with TRBD1 as a possible D gene (5 bases). The CDR3 extends over 17 amino acids. Germline V lookup: CDR1 SNHLY, CDR2 FYNNEI. Deletions cut 1 base from V and 0 bases from J, with 15 bases between. The CDR3 region has the DNA TGTGCCAGCAGTGAAGAGGTGGCCCGGGGGTTGAACACTGAAGCTTTCTTT. Translation: CASSEEVARGLNTEAFF.

The rearrangement joins TRBV30 to TRBJ2-2; 9 bases are shared with TRBD1. The CDR3 totals 17 residues. The trim removed 5 bases at V and 0 bases at J, leaving 10 bases unmatched. Germline V gene lookup returns CDR1 GTSNPN and CDR2 SVGIG (reference sequence). In nucleotides, the CDR3 is TGTGCCTGGTCTTGGGACAGGGTATTCTCGAACACCGGGGAGCTGTTTTTT. It translates to CAWSWDRVFSNTGELFF.

This clone came up a few times. The chain combines TRBV7-3 with TRBJ2-1; no clear D. Trimming took off 5 bases at V and 5 bases at J, with 10 bases between the two ends. CDR1 and CDR2 (germline): SGHTA, FQGTGA. The CDR3 is 13 amino acids. The CDR3 sequence: CASSTRAHNEQFF. The CDR3 bases are TGTGCCAGCAGCACCCGGGCCCACAATGAGCAGTTCTTC.